This T cell receptor beta chain was identified during a study of shared clonotypes between healthy human individuals. Regarding the study as a whole: Among the subsets, naive ones generally showed larger estimated richness than memory ones. Generation probabilities of non-shared clonotypes were lower (relative to those shared by all four donors).

The genomic DNA of each subset was split evenly across several immunoSEQ plates. Approximately 30,000 T cell genomes (approximately 0.2 ug DNA) went into each sorted-subset replicate. Repertoires were generated with immunoSEQ multiplex PCR, while TCRdb's copy carries only in-frame clones and drops some. Found here are about 580,000 clones, 95% to 98% of them singletons; the top ten hold 0.3% to 0.35%. Terminally differentiated effector memory CD45RA+ cells were left out of the naive CD8 fraction, which was CD45RO-negative and positively selected for CCR7. This CDR3 has 17 residues. Germline-derived CDR1 and CDR2 are SEHNR and FQNEAQ (reference sequence). V lost 0 bases and J lost 0, with 11 bases in between. As regards this clone: The target antigen is unknown.

Sequenced sample: naive CD8+ T cells sorted from blood. V and J are TRBV7-9 and TRBJ2-2; no firm D call. The TCR was taken from a man aged 25-45 years in good health. CDR3 in amino acids: CASSLAGWASNTGELFF. CDR3 coding DNA: TGTGCCAGCAGCTTAGCTGGTTGGGCCTCGAACACCGGGGAGCTGTTTTTT.